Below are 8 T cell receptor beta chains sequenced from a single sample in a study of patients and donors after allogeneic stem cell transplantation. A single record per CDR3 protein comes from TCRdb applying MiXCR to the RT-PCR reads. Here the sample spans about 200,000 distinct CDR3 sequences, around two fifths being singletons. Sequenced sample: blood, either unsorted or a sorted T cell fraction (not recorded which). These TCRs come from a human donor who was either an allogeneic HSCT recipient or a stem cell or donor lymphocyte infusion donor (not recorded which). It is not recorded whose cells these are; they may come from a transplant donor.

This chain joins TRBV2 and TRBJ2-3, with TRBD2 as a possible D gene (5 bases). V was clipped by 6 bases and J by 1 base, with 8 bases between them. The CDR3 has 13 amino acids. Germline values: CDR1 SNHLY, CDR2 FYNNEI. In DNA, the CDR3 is TGTGCCAGCAGCGGAGGACGCACAGATACGCAGTATTTT. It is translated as CASSGGRTDTQYF.

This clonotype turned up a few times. The CDR3 nucleotides are TGTGCCAGCAGTCCCTTCCGGATATGGGGGTTCCCCTACGAGCAGTACTTC. Translated, it gives CASSPFRIWGFPYEQYF. The rearrangement links TRBV12-3 or TRBV12-4 to TRBJ2-7, with D tentatively TRBD1 or TRBD2 (5 bases each). The germline V and J ends were trimmed by 5 bases and 2 bases, with 22 bases remaining between them. The CDR3 covers 17 residues.

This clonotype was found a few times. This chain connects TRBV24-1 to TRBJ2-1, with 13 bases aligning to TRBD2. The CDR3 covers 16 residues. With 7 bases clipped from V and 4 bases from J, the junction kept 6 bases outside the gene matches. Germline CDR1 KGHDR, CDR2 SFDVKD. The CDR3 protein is CATSSGTSGKYNEQFF. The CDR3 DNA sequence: TGTGCCACCAGCTCCGGGACTAGCGGGAAATACAATGAGCAGTTCTTC.

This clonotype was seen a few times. CDR3 coding DNA: TGCAGCGTTGAAACTCAGGGGTATGGAGAGACCCAGTACTTC. Residues: CSVETQGYGETQYF. V gene TRBV29-1 combines with J gene TRBJ2-5; D might be TRBD1 (6 bases). Trimming removed 2 bases at V and 4 bases at J, with 14 bases between. This CDR3 spans 14 amino acids. Germline V gene lookup returns CDR1 SQVTM and CDR2 ANQGSEA.

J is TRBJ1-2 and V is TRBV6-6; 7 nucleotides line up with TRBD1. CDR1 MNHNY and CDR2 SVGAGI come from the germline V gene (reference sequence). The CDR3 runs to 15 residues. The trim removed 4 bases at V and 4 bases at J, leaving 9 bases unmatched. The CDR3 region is CASSSPGQLSYGYTF. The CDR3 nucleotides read TGTGCCAGCAGTTCCCCGGGACAGCTATCCTATGGCTACACCTTC.

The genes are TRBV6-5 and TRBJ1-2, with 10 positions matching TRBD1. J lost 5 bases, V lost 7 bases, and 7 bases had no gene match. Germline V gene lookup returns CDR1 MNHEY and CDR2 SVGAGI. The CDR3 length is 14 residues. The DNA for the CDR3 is TGTGCCAGCACCGAGACAGGGGGCGGTTATGGCTACACCTTC. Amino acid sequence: CASTETGGGYGYTF.

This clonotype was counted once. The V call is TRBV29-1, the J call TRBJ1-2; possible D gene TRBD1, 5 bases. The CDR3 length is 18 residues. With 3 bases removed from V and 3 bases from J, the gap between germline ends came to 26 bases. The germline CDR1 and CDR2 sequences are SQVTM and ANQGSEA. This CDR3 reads CSVDILLSVGWGDYGYTF. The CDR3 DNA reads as TGCAGCGTTGATATTCTCCTGTCGGTCGGTTGGGGGGACTATGGCTACACCTTC.

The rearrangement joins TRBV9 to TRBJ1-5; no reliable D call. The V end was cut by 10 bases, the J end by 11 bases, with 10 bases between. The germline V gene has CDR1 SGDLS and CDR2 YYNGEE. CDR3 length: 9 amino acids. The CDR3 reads CACIATQHF. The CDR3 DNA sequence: TGTGCCTGCATTGCGACCCAGCATTTT.